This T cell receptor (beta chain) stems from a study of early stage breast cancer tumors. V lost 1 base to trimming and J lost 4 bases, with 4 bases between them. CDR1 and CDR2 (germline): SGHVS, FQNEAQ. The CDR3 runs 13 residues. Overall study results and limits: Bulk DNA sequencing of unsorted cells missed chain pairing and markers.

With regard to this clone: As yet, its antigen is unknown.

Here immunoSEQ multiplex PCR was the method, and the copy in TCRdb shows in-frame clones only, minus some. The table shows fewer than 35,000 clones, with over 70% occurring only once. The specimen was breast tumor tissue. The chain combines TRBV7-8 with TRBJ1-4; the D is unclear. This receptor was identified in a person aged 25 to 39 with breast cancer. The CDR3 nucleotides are TGTGCCAGCAGCTTAGACTATAATGAAAAACTGTTTTTT. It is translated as CASSLDYNEKLFF.